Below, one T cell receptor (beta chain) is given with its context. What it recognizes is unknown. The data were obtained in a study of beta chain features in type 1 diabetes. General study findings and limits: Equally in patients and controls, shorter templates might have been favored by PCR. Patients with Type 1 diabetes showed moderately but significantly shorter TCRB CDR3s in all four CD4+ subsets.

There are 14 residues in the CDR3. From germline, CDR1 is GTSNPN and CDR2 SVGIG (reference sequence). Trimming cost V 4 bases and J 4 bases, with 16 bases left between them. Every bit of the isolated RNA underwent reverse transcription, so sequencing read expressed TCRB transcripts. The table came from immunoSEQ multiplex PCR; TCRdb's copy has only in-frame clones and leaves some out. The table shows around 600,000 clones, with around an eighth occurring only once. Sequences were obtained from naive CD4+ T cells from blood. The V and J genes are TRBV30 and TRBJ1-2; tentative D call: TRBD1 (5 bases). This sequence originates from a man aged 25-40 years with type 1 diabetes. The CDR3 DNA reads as TGTGCCTGGACCCTAGGACATGGGGTCTATGGCTACACCTTC. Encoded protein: CAWTLGHGVYGYTF.